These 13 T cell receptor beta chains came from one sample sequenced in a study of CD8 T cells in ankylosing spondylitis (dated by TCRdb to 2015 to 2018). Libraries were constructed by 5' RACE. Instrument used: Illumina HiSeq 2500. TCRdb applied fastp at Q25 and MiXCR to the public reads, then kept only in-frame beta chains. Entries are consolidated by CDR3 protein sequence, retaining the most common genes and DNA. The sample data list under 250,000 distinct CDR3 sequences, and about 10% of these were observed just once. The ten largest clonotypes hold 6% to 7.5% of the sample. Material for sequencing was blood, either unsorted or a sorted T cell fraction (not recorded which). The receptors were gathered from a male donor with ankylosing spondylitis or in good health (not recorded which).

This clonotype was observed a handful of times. In DNA form, the CDR3 reads TGTGCCAGCAGCCGCTCGACAGGGGACGAGCAGTACTTC. Amino acid sequence: CASSRSTGDEQYF. The gene calls are TRBV7-7 and TRBJ2-7, with 8 bases matching TRBD1. Unmatched junction bases numbered 5, after V lost 5 bases and J lost 5 bases. The CDR3 loop spans 13 amino acids. The germline V gene encodes CDR1 SSHAT and CDR2 FNYEAQ (reference sequence). The whole variable domain, remainder taken from reference TRBV7-7 and TRBJ2-7, is GAGVSQSPRYKVTKRGQDVTLRCDPISSHATLYWYQQALGQGPEFLTYFNYEAQPDKSGLPSDRFSAERPEGSISTLTIQRTEQRDSAMYRCASSRSTGDEQYFGPGTRLTVT.

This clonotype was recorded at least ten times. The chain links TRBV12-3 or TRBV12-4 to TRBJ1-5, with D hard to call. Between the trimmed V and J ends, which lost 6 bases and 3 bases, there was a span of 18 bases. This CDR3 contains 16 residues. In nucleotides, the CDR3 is TGTGCCAGCAGCCAAAGGGTCGGGGTGGTCAATCAGCCCCAGCATTTT. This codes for CASSQRVGVVNQPQHF.

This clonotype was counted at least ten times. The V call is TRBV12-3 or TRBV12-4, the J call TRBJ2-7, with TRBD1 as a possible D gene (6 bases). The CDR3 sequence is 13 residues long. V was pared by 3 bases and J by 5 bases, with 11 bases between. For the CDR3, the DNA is TGTGCCAGCAGTTTTGGGTCAGGGGACGAGCAGTACTTC. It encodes CASSFGSGDEQYF.

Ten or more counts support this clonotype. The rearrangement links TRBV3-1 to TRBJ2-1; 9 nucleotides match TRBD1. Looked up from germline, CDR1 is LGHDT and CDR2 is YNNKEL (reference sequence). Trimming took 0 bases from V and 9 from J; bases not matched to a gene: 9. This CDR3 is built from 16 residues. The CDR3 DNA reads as TGTGCCAGCAGCCAAGATTGGAGGGACAGGGCGGCTGAGCAGTTCTTC. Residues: CASSQDWRDRAAEQFF.

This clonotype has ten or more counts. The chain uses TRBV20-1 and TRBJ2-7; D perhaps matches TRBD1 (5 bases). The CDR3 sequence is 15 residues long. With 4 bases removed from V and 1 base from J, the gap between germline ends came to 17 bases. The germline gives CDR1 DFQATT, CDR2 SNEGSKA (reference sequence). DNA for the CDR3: TGCAGTGCTATCCAGAGTTCCCAGGGATCCTACGAGCAGTACTTC. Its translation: CSAIQSSQGSYEQYF.

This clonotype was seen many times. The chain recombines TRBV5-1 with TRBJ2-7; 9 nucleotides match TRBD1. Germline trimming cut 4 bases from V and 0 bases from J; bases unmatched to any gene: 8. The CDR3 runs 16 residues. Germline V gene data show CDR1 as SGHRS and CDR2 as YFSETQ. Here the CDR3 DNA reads TGCGCCAGCAGCCCCGGGACAGGGCTAAGCTCCTACGAGCAGTACTTC. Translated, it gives CASSPGTGLSSYEQYF.

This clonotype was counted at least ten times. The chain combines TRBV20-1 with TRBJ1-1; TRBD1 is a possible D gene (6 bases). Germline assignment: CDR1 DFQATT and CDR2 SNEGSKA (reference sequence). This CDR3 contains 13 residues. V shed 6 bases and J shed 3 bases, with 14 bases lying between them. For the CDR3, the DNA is TGCAGTGCCCCCGGGGAGGGGGACACTGAAGCTTTCTTT. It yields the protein CSAPGEGDTEAFF.

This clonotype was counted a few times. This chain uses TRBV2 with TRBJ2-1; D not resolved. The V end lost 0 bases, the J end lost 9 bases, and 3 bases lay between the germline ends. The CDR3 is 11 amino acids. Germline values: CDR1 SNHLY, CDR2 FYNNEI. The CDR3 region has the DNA TGTGCCAGCAGTGAAGCGGGTGAGCAGTTCTTC. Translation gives CASSEAGEQFF.

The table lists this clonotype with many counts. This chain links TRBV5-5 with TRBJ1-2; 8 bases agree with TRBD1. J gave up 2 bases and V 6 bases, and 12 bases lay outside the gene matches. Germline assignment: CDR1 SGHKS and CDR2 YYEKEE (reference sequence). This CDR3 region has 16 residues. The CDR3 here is CASIPSTGDANYGYTF. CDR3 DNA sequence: TGTGCCAGCATCCCTTCGACAGGGGATGCCAACTATGGCTACACCTTC.

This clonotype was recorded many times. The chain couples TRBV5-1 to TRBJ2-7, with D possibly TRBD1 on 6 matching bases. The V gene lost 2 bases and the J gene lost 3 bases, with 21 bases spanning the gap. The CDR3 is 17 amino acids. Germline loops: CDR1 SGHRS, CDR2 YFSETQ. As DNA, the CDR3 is TGCGCCAGCAGCTTATCCAGGGGCCCCCAATGGGACTACGAGCAGTACTTC. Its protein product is CASSLSRGPQWDYEQYF.

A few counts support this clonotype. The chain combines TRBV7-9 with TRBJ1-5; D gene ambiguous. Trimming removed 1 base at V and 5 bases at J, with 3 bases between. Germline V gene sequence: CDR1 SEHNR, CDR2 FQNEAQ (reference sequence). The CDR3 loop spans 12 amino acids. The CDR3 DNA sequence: TGTGCCAGCAGCTTAGAGTATCAGCCCCAGCATTTT. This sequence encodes CASSLEYQPQHF.

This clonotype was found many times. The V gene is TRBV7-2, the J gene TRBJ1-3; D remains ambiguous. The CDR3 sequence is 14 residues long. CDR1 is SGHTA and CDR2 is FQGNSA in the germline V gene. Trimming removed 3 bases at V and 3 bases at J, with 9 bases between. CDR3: CASSLWTDGNTIYF. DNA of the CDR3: TGTGCCAGCAGCTTGTGGACCGATGGAAACACCATATATTTT.

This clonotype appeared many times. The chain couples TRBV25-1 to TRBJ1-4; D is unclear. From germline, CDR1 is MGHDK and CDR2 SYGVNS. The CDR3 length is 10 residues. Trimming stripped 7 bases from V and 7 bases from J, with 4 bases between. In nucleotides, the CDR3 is TGTGCCAGCAAGGGTGAAAAACTGTTTTTT. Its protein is CASKGEKLFF.